These T cell receptor beta chains were read from a single sample in a study of blood T cells in healthy people across ages. One entry per CDR3 protein results from TCRdb running MiXCR on the 5' RACE reads. The data hold 850,000 to 950,000 distinct CDR3 sequences, with 29% observed a single time. The sequenced material came from blood. Every receptor here comes from a woman of 80 years or more in good health. Each CDR3 is given with its conserved first and last residue. D genes are given only for firm matches. Clone size is stated in some rows and not others, as once, few, many or a class when expanded.

V: TRBV7-9
D: .
J: TRBJ1-6
size: many
DNA: TGTGCCAGCAGCCCCGTACACGCGGGTTCACCCCTCCACTTT
CDR3: CASSPVHAGSPLHF

V: TRBV7-2
D: .
J: TRBJ2-7
size: many
DNA: TGTGCCAGCAGCTCGGGACGGACCTTCTACGAGCAGTACTTC
CDR3: CASSSGRTFYEQYF

V: TRBV10-1
D: .
J: TRBJ2-1
size: few
DNA: TGCGCCAGCAGTCCTGACAGGAACCAAGAGACCCAGTTCTTC
CDR3: CASSPDRNQETQFF

V: TRBV20-1
D: TRBD2
J: TRBJ2-3
size: many
DNA: TGCAGTGCTAGAGATTATCGATCTCTTAGCGGGGGGGCAGCAGATACGCAGTATTTT
CDR3: CSARDYRSLSGGAADTQYF

V: TRBV20-1
D: .
J: TRBJ1-1
size: few
DNA: TGCAGTGTAGAAGACAGGAACACTGAAGCTTTCTTT
CDR3: CSVEDRNTEAFF

V: TRBV7-9
D: TRBD2
J: TRBJ2-7
size: .
DNA: TGTGCCAGCAGCACGGGGGCGGGGGGCGCTAACTACGAGCAGTACTTC
CDR3: CASSTGAGGANYEQYF

V: TRBV19
D: .
J: TRBJ2-7
size: few
DNA: TGTGCCAGTAGTATAGATCTATCGAGCTCCTACGAGCAGTACTTC
CDR3: CASSIDLSSSYEQYF

V: TRBV19
D: .
J: TRBJ1-1
size: .
DNA: TGTGCCAGTAGCGAAATAGGGGGGAACACTGAAGCTTTCTTT
CDR3: CASSEIGGNTEAFF

V: TRBV28
D: TRBD1
J: TRBJ1-1
size: few
DNA: TGTGCCAGCACGACAGGGGGTCCGAACACTGAAGCTTTCTTT
CDR3: CASTTGGPNTEAFF

V: TRBV6-1
D: .
J: TRBJ2-2
size: .
DNA: TGTGCCAGCAGCCCCCTCCAGAGACAGGCGAACACCGGGGACCTGTTTTTT
CDR3: CASSPLQRQANTGDLFF

V: TRBV18
D: .
J: TRBJ2-3
size: few
DNA: TGTGCCAGCTCACGGATCCACCAGAGCACAGATACGCAGTATTTT
CDR3: CASSRIHQSTDTQYF

V: TRBV12-3/TRBV12-4
D: .
J: TRBJ1-4
size: .
DNA: TGTGCCAGCAGCTGGGACATCGAAAAACTGTTTTTT
CDR3: CASSWDIEKLFF

V: TRBV24-1
D: TRBD1
J: TRBJ1-4
size: few
DNA: TGTGCCACCAGTGGCGGGACAGATAATGAAAAACTGTTTTTT
CDR3: CATSGGTDNEKLFF

V: TRBV5-1
D: TRBD2
J: TRBJ2-1
size: many
DNA: TGCGCCAGCAGCCGGACTCCAGTGAGCGGAGCGGGGGTCAATGAGCAGTTCTTC
CDR3: CASSRTPVSGAGVNEQFF

V: TRBV9
D: .
J: TRBJ2-3
size: .
DNA: TGTGCCAGCAGCGCTCAGGGTTTAGATACGCAGTATTTT
CDR3: CASSAQGLDTQYF

V: TRBV7-2
D: TRBD2
J: TRBJ2-1
size: many
DNA: TGTGCCAGCAGCTCCCCGCGAAGTAGCGGGGTACGACTGGGTAATGAGCAGTTCTTC
CDR3: CASSSPRSSGVRLGNEQFF

V: TRBV27
D: .
J: TRBJ1-1
size: few
DNA: TGTGCCAGCAGTTCATCGTGGGGGGGTGAAGCTTTCTTT
CDR3: CASSSSWGGEAFF

V: TRBV6-5
D: .
J: TRBJ1-5
size: few
DNA: TGTGCCAGCAGGCGGTTTCTTAGCGACGGTCAGCCCCAGCATTTT
CDR3: CASRRFLSDGQPQHF

V: TRBV20-1
D: .
J: TRBJ1-6
size: .
DNA: TGCAGTGCTAGAGCCTGGGATTCACCCCTCCACTTT
CDR3: CSARAWDSPLHF

V: TRBV20-1
D: .
J: TRBJ1-6
size: few
DNA: TGCAGTGCTAGACGAACGGGTTCTACAAATTCACCCCTCCACTTT
CDR3: CSARRTGSTNSPLHF

V: TRBV6-2/TRBV6-3
D: .
J: TRBJ2-5
size: once
DNA: TGTGCCAGCAGGTACTGGGGTATTCAAGAGACCCAGTACTTC
CDR3: CASRYWGIQETQYF

V: TRBV6-1
D: .
J: TRBJ2-7
size: .
DNA: TGTGCCAGCTGGGGGAAGACCGACAAACCCTACGAGCAGTACTTC
CDR3: CASWGKTDKPYEQYF

V: TRBV29-1
D: .
J: TRBJ1-2
size: many
DNA: TGCAGCGTTGTGGGGGGCTCTGGCTACACCTTC
CDR3: CSVVGGSGYTF

V: TRBV6-2/TRBV6-3
D: .
J: TRBJ1-5
size: .
DNA: TGTGCCAGCAGTGCCCGGGACACCCCAGGCAGCAATCAGCCCCAGCATTTT
CDR3: CASSARDTPGSNQPQHF

V: TRBV9
D: TRBD1
J: TRBJ1-1
size: many
DNA: TGTGCCAGCAGCCCCAGGGGGGTCGGGGAAGCTTTCTTT
CDR3: CASSPRGVGEAFF

V: TRBV9
D: .
J: TRBJ1-2
size: many
DNA: TGTGCCAGCAGCGTAGACGTTAACTATGGCTACACCTTC
CDR3: CASSVDVNYGYTF

V: TRBV5-1
D: TRBD1
J: TRBJ2-7
size: .
DNA: TGCGCCAGCAGCTTGTCCTGGACAGGGACACATCTTCAGTACTTC
CDR3: CASSLSWTGTHLQYF

V: TRBV4-3
D: TRBD1
J: TRBJ1-3
size: .
DNA: TGCGCCAGCAGCCTCGGGACAGCTACTGGAAACACCATATATTTT
CDR3: CASSLGTATGNTIYF

V: TRBV13
D: TRBD2
J: TRBJ2-1
size: many
DNA: TGTGCCAGCAGCCAAGGGACTAGTTTCTCCTACAATGAGCAGTTCTTC
CDR3: CASSQGTSFSYNEQFF

V: TRBV12-3/TRBV12-4
D: .
J: TRBJ1-5
size: few
DNA: TGTGCCAGCAGTGATTCCCGACCCGATAGCAATCAGCCCCAGCATTTT
CDR3: CASSDSRPDSNQPQHF

V: TRBV7-2
D: .
J: TRBJ2-4
size: .
DNA: TGTGCCAGCAGCTTAGATAGTGGGGGGTCCGAAAACATTCAGTACTTC
CDR3: CASSLDSGGSENIQYF

V: TRBV5-1
D: .
J: TRBJ2-3
size: .
DNA: TGCGCCAGCAGCTTGGAAGGGATATCTGGAGATACGCAGTATTTT
CDR3: CASSLEGISGDTQYF

V: TRBV6-2/TRBV6-3
D: .
J: TRBJ1-5
size: .
DNA: TGTGCCAGCAGTCCGCGGGGAATCAACAATCAGCCCCAGCATTTT
CDR3: CASSPRGINNQPQHF

V: TRBV10-2
D: TRBD2
J: TRBJ2-1
size: many
DNA: TGCGCCAGCAGCGAAACCAAGCGGGGGAAGAATGAGCAGTTCTTC
CDR3: CASSETKRGKNEQFF

V: TRBV4-2
D: TRBD2
J: TRBJ2-3
size: .
DNA: TGTGCCAGCAGCCAAGACCAAAGACGACTAGCGGGGGTGGAAGATACGCAGTATTTT
CDR3: CASSQDQRRLAGVEDTQYF

V: TRBV7-2
D: .
J: TRBJ2-3
size: many
DNA: TGTGCCAGCAGCCAAATGGCAGGGAGCAGCACAGATACGCAGTATTTT
CDR3: CASSQMAGSSTDTQYF

V: TRBV6-5
D: TRBD1
J: TRBJ1-4
size: few
DNA: TGTGCCAGCAGTTACTCGCAGGGGGCGTGGGAAAAACTGTTTTTT
CDR3: CASSYSQGAWEKLFF